The clone carrying this TCR beta chain was detected once. Its antigen is undetermined. The data are from a study of identical twins. Study conclusions and caveats: Out-of-frame sharing of TCR alpha in monozygotic twins was underestimated by models. Memory repertoires lacked the insertion deficit that abundant cord blood beta clonotypes showed.

Addition of a universal primer site occurred through template switching, and cDNA carried unique molecular identifiers. Each CDR3 protein is one row after TCRdb ran MiXCR on the 5' RACE reads. The repertoire includes more than 1.5 million distinct CDR3 sequences, around 29% of them detected once, and around 0.25% sits in the top ten. The CDR3 covers 21 residues. Germline lookup yields CDR1 MNHEY and CDR2 SVGAGI. Trimming cost V 0 bases and J 7 bases; bases outside gene matches: 18. This receptor was identified in a newborn girl in good health. The J gene is TRBJ1-6, the V gene TRBV6-5, with 10 bases identical to TRBD1. Sequenced: cord blood. For the CDR3, the DNA is TGTGCCAGCAGTTACTCGAAAATATTCCTTCCCGGACAGGGGGAAAATTCACCCCTCCACTTT. Translation: CASSYSKIFLPGQGENSPLHF.